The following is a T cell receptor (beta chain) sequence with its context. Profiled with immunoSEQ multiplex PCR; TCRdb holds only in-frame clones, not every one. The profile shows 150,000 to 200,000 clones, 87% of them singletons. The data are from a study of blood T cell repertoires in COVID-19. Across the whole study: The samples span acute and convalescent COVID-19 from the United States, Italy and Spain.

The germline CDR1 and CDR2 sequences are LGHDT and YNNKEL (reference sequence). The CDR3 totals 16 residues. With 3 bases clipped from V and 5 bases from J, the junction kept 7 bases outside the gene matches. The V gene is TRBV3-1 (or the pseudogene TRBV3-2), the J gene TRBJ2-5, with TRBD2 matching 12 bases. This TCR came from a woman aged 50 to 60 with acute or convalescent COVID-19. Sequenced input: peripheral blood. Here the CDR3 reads CASSQNLAGGQETQYF. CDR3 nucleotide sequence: TGTGCCAGCAGCCAGAACCTAGCGGGGGGGCAGGAGACCCAGTACTTC.